This paragraph covers one T cell receptor (beta chain) sequence. TCRdb reworked the 5' RACE reads into one entry per CDR3 protein, no DNA. Recorded for this sample: roughly 450,000 distinct CDR3 sequences. These data come from a study of T cells expressing NK-cell markers. This CDR3 is 13 amino acids long. From germline, CDR1 is SGHKS and CDR2 YYEKEE (reference sequence). Sequenced sample: blood T cells: a sorted CD56 or NKG2C T cell subset, CD4+ or CD8+ T cells, or bulk PBMC T cells (not recorded which). V is TRBV5-5 and J is TRBJ2-1; TCRdb outputs TRBD2, but without DNA this stays unchecked. The receptor's source is a woman in her 50s in good health. CDR3: CASSTGLYNEQFF.